This TCR beta chain was identified in a study of cytomegalovirus exposure and HLA in healthy donors. General study results and limits: The likely explanation for a cluster of highly shared sequence variants was sequencing artifact. In vitro testing confirmed a few CMV-associated chains as specific for CMV antigens. Beyond CMV serostatus, there was no information to go on about immune exposure. Researchers left out some V segments, among them TRBV6-2 and TRBV6-3, as indistinguishable.

The PCR was carried out with 60 Vbeta primers and 13 Jbeta primers. The assay was immunoSEQ multiplex PCR, and TCRdb's table has in-frame clones only and misses some. Of roughly 200,000 clones in the sample, approximately 9.5% are singletons; the top ten hold over 1%. There are 17 residues in the CDR3. CDR1 is SGHVS and CDR2 is FQNEAQ in the germline V gene. The ends were cut back, 5 bases at V and 2 bases at J, with 20 bases in the middle. A few counts support this clone. Its specificity is unknown. The rearrangement joins TRBV7-8 to TRBJ2-3, with a weak D call TRBD1 (5 bases). The clonotype was recovered from a young woman in good health and CMV-seropositive. The sample was PBMCs. The CDR3 DNA reads as TGTGCCAGCAGCCCAGAGGAACGTCTCGGACACACAGATACGCAGTATTTT. This encodes CASSPEERLGHTDTQYF.